This T cell receptor beta chain was captured by sequencing in a study of low-dose radiotherapy and immunotherapy resistance in tumors. The CDR3 totals 14 residues. The V end lost 5 bases, the J end lost 5 bases, and 13 bases lay between the germline ends. Germline V CDR1 and CDR2: MRHNA, SNTAGT. TRAV and TRBV primers primed cDNA for both TCRalpha and TCRbeta. Both a constant-region primer and a V-primer adapter served to amplify TCRs across roughly 20 PCR cycles. Via MiXCR, TCRdb re-called the reads, giving one row per CDR3 protein. Among about 97,000 distinct CDR3 sequences listed, about a fifth were seen once. As for time point: after trial treatment. Treatment here: LDRT plus nivolumab, ipilimumab, low-dose cyclophosphamide and aspirin (RACIN trial). This clonotype was seen ten or more times.

The source material was PBMCs, sampled after low-dose radiotherapy plus immunotherapy. The source is a male donor with prostate cancer. The rearrangement links TRBV6-4 to TRBJ2-1, with D possibly matching TRBD2 (7 bases). The CDR3 is CASSRGGINNEQFF. CDR3 nucleotide sequence: TGTGCCAGCAGTAGGGGGGGGATCAACAATGAGCAGTTCTTC.